This T cell receptor beta chain came from a study of blood T cell repertoires in COVID-19. Study-wide context: Samples representing acute and convalescent COVID-19 were sourced from the United States, Italy and Spain. The analysed material was cDNA or gDNA that came from T cells, B-cell-depleted T cells, or PBMCs.

V lost 6 bases and J lost 6; bases outside the gene matches: 14. From germline, CDR1 is MNHEY and CDR2 SMNVEV (reference sequence). The CDR3 runs 16 residues. Original processing methods: Cell counts per sample came from amplifying reference gene primers. Here immunoSEQ multiplex PCR was the method, and the copy in TCRdb shows in-frame clones only, minus some. Clonal size and the V and J genes are those of that table, whereas D and trimming came from the DNA. The sample carries over 85,000 clones, more than 90% recorded once. This receptor was taken from a woman aged 45-65 years with COVID-19, enrolled during active disease. The rearrangement joins TRBV27 to TRBJ1-1, with 9 bases lining up with TRBD1. Material: peripheral blood. CDR3 amino acids: CASSLTGGLGWAEAFF. CDR3 nucleotides: TGTGCCAGCAGCCTGACAGGGGGGCTGGGGTGGGCTGAAGCTTTCTTT.